This TCR beta chain emerged from a study of T cell repertoires in cytomegalovirus infection. General study points: HLA-C-restricted TCR beta clonotypes specific for CMV led the ex vivo response.

V was cut by 7 bases and J by 6 bases, with 12 bases left in between. The CDR3 totals 12 residues. Germline V gene sequence: CDR1 SQVTM, CDR2 ANQGSEA. One entry per CDR3 protein results from TCRdb running MiXCR on the reads. The table includes more than 400,000 distinct CDR3 sequences, 26% detected once. This clonotype has only a few counts. Its antigen is unknown. The chain couples TRBV29-1 to TRBJ2-2; D remains ambiguous. Sequenced material: PBMCs. The receptor was derived from a human donor in good health (CMV status not recorded). Some clones in this sample may be carry-over from other donors' samples. In nucleotides, the CDR3 is TGCAGCGCCCGGTCGTGGTCCGGGGAGCTGTTTTTT. Its protein is CSARSWSGELFF.